Shown below are 19 T cell receptor beta chains from a single sample sequenced in a study of T-cell memory formation after mild COVID-19. TCRdb called the 5' RACE reads again in MiXCR, with one record for every CDR3 protein. The data contain some 150,000 distinct CDR3 sequences, under 25% of them singletons. The source material was PBMCs or a T cell subset sorted from them (not recorded which). These receptors came from an adult woman who had mild COVID-19 (a few samples of this study predate the infection). Cell type and time point are not known.

The V call is TRBV18, the J call TRBJ2-7; 12 bases are shared with TRBD1. The germline gives CDR1 KGHSH, CDR2 LQKENI. This CDR3 comprises 15 residues. V lost 3 bases, J lost 7 bases, and 7 bases stayed unmatched. The CDR3 region is CASSPGQGAAGEQYF. Here the CDR3 DNA reads TGTGCCAGCTCACCGGGACAGGGGGCGGCCGGGGAGCAGTACTTC.

This sequence joins TRBV4-2 and TRBJ2-7; 7 nucleotides line up with TRBD2. CDR1 and CDR2 (germline): LGHNA, YNFKEQ. This CDR3 comprises 15 residues. The trim removed 4 bases at V and 3 bases at J, leaving 9 bases unmatched. The CDR3 coding sequence is TGTGCCAGCAGCCTTCGTGGGAGGGGCAGCTACGAGCAGTACTTC. This sequence encodes CASSLRGRGSYEQYF.

The chain recombines TRBV20-1 with TRBJ2-3; D call uncertain. The V end was cut by 0 bases, the J end by 8 bases, with 12 bases between. Germline-derived CDR1 and CDR2 are DFQATT and SNEGSKA (reference sequence). The CDR3 has 13 residues. CDR3 DNA sequence: TGCAGTGCTAGAGAGACGACGGGTGGTACGCAGTATTTT. Translating it yields CSARETTGGTQYF.

The chain has TRBV29-1 and TRBJ2-2, with a weak D call TRBD1 (5 bases). The germline gives CDR1 SQVTM, CDR2 ANQGSEA. The V gene lost 1 base and the J gene lost 0 bases, with 12 bases spanning the gap. This CDR3 comprises 16 residues. The CDR3, as DNA: TGCAGCGTTGAAGGATGGTCCAGGGCGAACACCGGGGAGCTGTTTTTT. As protein: CSVEGWSRANTGELFF.

The genes are TRBV5-1 and TRBJ2-7; no clear D gene. Per the germline V gene, CDR1 is SGHRS and CDR2 is YFSETQ. The CDR3 totals 11 residues. Trimming left V 4 bases short and J 5 bases short, with 7 bases between. CDR3 nucleotide sequence: TGCGCCAGCAGCCAGGCCCACGAGCAGTACTTC. Amino acids: CASSQAHEQYF.

V gene TRBV20-1 combines with J gene TRBJ2-1; tentatively, D is TRBD2 (6 bases). The ends were cut back, 0 bases at V and 2 bases at J, with 11 bases in the middle. CDR3 length equals 15 residues. Germline V gene data show CDR1 as DFQATT and CDR2 as SNEGSKA (reference sequence). The CDR3 bases are TGCAGTGCTAGAGATACCGGGGGTCCCTACAATGAGCAGTTCTTC. This translates into CSARDTGGPYNEQFF.

This clonotype was detected a few times. This chain uses TRBV4-1 with TRBJ2-7; D unresolved. The germline V gene has CDR1 MGHRA and CDR2 YSYEKL. Trimming removed 0 bases at V and 2 bases at J, with 8 bases between. This CDR3 region has 14 residues. The CDR3 sequence is CASSQEVQTYEQYF. CDR3 sequence (DNA): TGCGCCAGCAGCCAAGAGGTTCAAACCTACGAGCAGTACTTC.

The chain couples TRBV20-1 to TRBJ2-7; TRBD2 is a possible D gene (5 bases). This CDR3 contains 11 residues. From germline, CDR1 is DFQATT and CDR2 SNEGSKA (reference sequence). The V end lost 4 bases, the J end lost 6 bases, and 10 bases lay between the germline ends. The CDR3 nucleotides read TGCAGTGCTAAGGCCGGGGTCGAGCAGTACTTC. This sequence encodes CSAKAGVEQYF.

The chain links TRBV7-2 to TRBJ2-3, with D possibly matching TRBD2 (6 bases). Germline V gives CDR1 SGHTA, CDR2 FQGNSA. The CDR3 is made up of 16 amino acids. The germline V and J ends were trimmed by 5 bases and 4 bases, with 19 bases remaining between them. This chain's CDR3 is CASSPQRVRAADTQYF. The CDR3 nucleotides are TGTGCCAGCAGCCCCCAGCGGGTGAGAGCGGCAGATACGCAGTATTTT.

The rearrangement uses TRBV2 and TRBJ1-1; the match to TRBD1 covers 7 bases. The germline V gene encodes CDR1 SNHLY and CDR2 FYNNEI. The length of the CDR3 is 13 residues. Trimming cost V 6 bases and J 3 bases; bases outside gene matches: 4. The CDR3 sequence is CASRGGRDTEAFF. The CDR3 nucleotides read TGTGCCAGCAGAGGGGGCAGGGACACTGAAGCTTTCTTT.

This clonotype was found a few times. The chain combines TRBV5-1 with TRBJ2-3, with D perhaps matching TRBD1 (6 bases). Germline assignment: CDR1 SGHRS and CDR2 YFSETQ. Trimming removed 3 bases at V and 0 bases at J, with 17 bases between. The CDR3 is 17 amino acids. CDR3 nucleotide sequence: TGCGCCAGCAGCTGGGGTTCCGGGACAACTAGCACAGATACGCAGTATTTT. Translating gives CASSWGSGTTSTDTQYF. The full variable domain, completed using reference TRBV5-1 and TRBJ2-3, is KAGVTQTPRYLIKTRGQQVTLSCSPISGHRSVSWYQQTPGQGLQFLFEYFSETQRNKGNFPGRFSGRQFSNSRSEMNVSTLELGDSALYLCASSWGSGTTSTDTQYFGPGTRLTVL.

This clonotype showed up just a few times. The rearrangement links TRBV9 to TRBJ1-2, with D possibly being TRBD1 (5 bases). The germline V and J ends were trimmed by 0 bases and 6 bases, with 15 bases remaining between them. The V gene's germline CDR1 is SGDLS and CDR2 YYNGEE. CDR3 length equals 15 residues. CDR3 DNA: TGTGCCAGCAGCGTAGGTGAGGGGAAGAGGAATGGCTACACCTTC. It is translated as CASSVGEGKRNGYTF.

The chain has TRBV6-2 or TRBV6-3 and TRBJ2-4, with 10 bases fitting TRBD1. In germline, CDR1 is MNHEY, CDR2 SVGEGT. CDR3 length: 15 amino acids. Trimming at V came to 4 bases and at J to 14 bases, leaving 14 bases not matched to a gene. This CDR3 is CASSSTFDRGLIEYF. The DNA of the CDR3 is TGTGCCAGCAGTTCGACCTTTGACAGGGGGCTGATAGAGTACTTC.

Written as DNA, the CDR3 is TGCAGTGCTTTCGGAAGGGGGGCGCACGAGCAGTACTTC. This gives the protein CSAFGRGAHEQYF. The chain is built from TRBV20-1 and TRBJ2-7; the D gene could be TRBD1 or TRBD2 (6 bases each). Germline V gives CDR1 DFQATT, CDR2 SNEGSKA (reference sequence). This CDR3 comprises 13 residues. V was trimmed by 5 bases and J by 5 bases, leaving 16 bases between them.

The chain recombines TRBV5-5 with TRBJ2-1; TRBD2 matches at 15 bases. CDR1 SGHKS and CDR2 YYEKEE come from the germline V gene (reference sequence). CDR3 length: 16 amino acids. Trimming removed 5 bases from V and 10 bases from J; junction bases left unmatched: 10. In nucleotides, the CDR3 is TGTGCCAGCAGTCCCGGACTAGCGGGGGGGCGTTCCGAGCAGTTCTTC. This codes for CASSPGLAGGRSEQFF.

V and J are TRBV29-1 and TRBJ2-7, with 8 nucleotides matching TRBD1. The J segment lost 2 bases and the V segment lost 5 bases, leaving 5 bases of the junction unmatched. Germline assignment: CDR1 SQVTM and CDR2 ANQGSEA. The length of the CDR3 is 13 residues. The CDR3 sequence: CSVPGQVPYEQYF. For the CDR3, the DNA is TGCAGCGTTCCGGGACAGGTCCCCTACGAGCAGTACTTC.

Turning to this clonotype: Mismatch with germline at one junction end may stem from a read error. The chain recombines TRBV7-9 with TRBJ2-1, with 9 bases lining up with TRBD2. Germline V gives CDR1 SEHNR, CDR2 FQNEAQ (reference sequence). This CDR3 comprises 14 residues. Here the CDR3 reads CASRLAGEYNEQFF. The CDR3 DNA reads as TGTGCCAGCAGATTAGCGGGGGAGTACAATGAGCAGTTCTTC.

This chain uses TRBV6-4 with TRBJ2-3; the match to TRBD2 covers 8 bases. This CDR3 spans 16 amino acids. After removal of 6 bases from V and 1 base from J, the junction contained 9 bases not matched to a gene. CDR1 is MRHNA and CDR2 is SNTAGT in the germline V gene. Here the CDR3 reads CASSKTAAGGTDTQYF. Here the CDR3 DNA reads TGTGCCAGCAGCAAAACGGCAGCGGGGGGCACAGATACGCAGTATTTT.

V gene TRBV7-3 combines with J gene TRBJ2-7; D possibly corresponds to TRBD1 (6 bases). The CDR3 consists of 13 residues. CDR1 and CDR2 (germline): SGHTA, FQGTGA. V lost 5 bases to trimming and J lost 5 bases, with 13 bases between them. In DNA, the CDR3 is TGTGCCAGCAGCCTCAACAGGGTCCACGAGCAGTACTTC. Translation gives CASSLNRVHEQYF.